This T cell receptor beta chain was profiled in a study of early T cells in non-severe SARS-CoV-2 infection. Germline assignment: CDR1 GTSNPN and CDR2 SVGIG (reference sequence). The CDR3 totals 13 residues. Trimming took off 2 bases at V and 1 base at J, with 8 bases between the two ends. Only a few counts were recorded for this clonotype. From the 5' RACE reads, TCRdb called clonotypes with MiXCR, one entry per CDR3 protein. Of some 62,000 distinct CDR3 sequences detected, 8.5% to 9.5% appear once; the ten largest clones hold about 1.2%. This TCR was recovered from an adult who was a healthcare worker with PCR-confirmed SARS-CoV-2 infection or an uninfected control (not recorded which). Material for sequencing was whole blood. This chain uses TRBV30 with TRBJ1-1; D is unresolved. CDR3 nucleotides: TGTGCCTGGAGTCTGGGGAGGAACACTGAAGCTTTCTTT. Its translation: CAWSLGRNTEAFF. Complete variable domain (other parts from reference TRBV30 and TRBJ1-1): SQTIHQWPATLVQPVGSPLSLECTVEGTSNPNLYWYRQAAGRGLQLLFYSVGIGQISSEVPQNLSASRPQDRQFILSSKKLLLSDSGFYLCAWSLGRNTEAFFGQGTRLTVV.